These T cell receptor beta chains were read from a single sample in a study of blood T cell repertoires in COVID-19. Data came from immunoSEQ multiplex PCR; TCRdb stores just in-frame clones and leaves some out. The sample has 280,000 or so clones, about 90% seen once; the top ten hold less than 3.5%. The sample comprised PBMCs or T cells enriched from blood (not recorded which). The receptor set was obtained from a woman aged 50 to 60 who had been exposed to COVID-19. Each CDR3 is given with its conserved first and last residue. The D gene is left open where the match is weak. The listing skips clone size in some rows; elsewhere it reads once, few, many or a size class.

v_gene	j_gene	abundance	d_gene	CDR3nt	CDR3aa
TRBV6-5	TRBJ2-7	once	-	TGTGCCAGCAGTTTTATTGCCGGGGGATTTTCCTACGAGCAGTACTTC	CASSFIAGGFSYEQYF
TRBV15	TRBJ1-5	-	TRBD1	TGTGCCACCAGCAGGAGACAGGGGATTAGCAATCAGCCCCAGCATTTT	CATSRRQGISNQPQHF
TRBV2	TRBJ2-7	-	TRBD1	TGTGCCAGCAGGACCGACAGGGGTTACGAGCAGTACTTC	CASRTDRGYEQYF
TRBV20-1	TRBJ2-5	-	-	TGCAGTGCTAGTTCTCTAACGCAAGAGACCCAGTACTTC	CSASSLTQETQYF
TRBV7-2	TRBJ2-5	-	TRBD2	TGTGCCAGCAGCTTAGAACTAGCGGGGGGGGCTGAGACCCAGTACTTC	CASSLELAGGAETQYF
TRBV27	TRBJ1-5	-	-	TGTGCCAGCAGCACCCGAGGAGGATATAGCAATCAGCCCCAGCATTTT	CASSTRGGYSNQPQHF
TRBV19	TRBJ2-5	-	TRBD1	TGTGCCAGTAGTTCCGACAGGGTTAGAGAGACCCAGTACTTC	CASSSDRVRETQYF
TRBV24-1	TRBJ2-2	-	-	TGTGCCACCAGTAGGGGTCGGGTCGGGGAGCTGTTTTTT	CATSRGRVGELFF
TRBV5-5	TRBJ2-1	-	-	TGTGCCAGCACCGATTCAGGGGCGGTATACAATGAGCAGTTCTTC	CASTDSGAVYNEQFF
TRBV3-1/TRBV3-2	TRBJ2-5	-	-	TGTGCCAGCAGCGGGGCCACCGGAAGGGGCAGGAAGACCCAGTACTTC	CASSGATGRGRKTQYF
TRBV28	TRBJ2-1	-	-	TGTGCCGCCCGAGACAGGAACGTAAACAATGAGCAGTTCTTC	CAARDRNVNNEQFF
TRBV14	TRBJ2-1	-	-	TGTGCCAGCAGCCATCGGTTCCCCGAGGTTGAGCAGTTCTTC	CASSHRFPEVEQFF
TRBV28	TRBJ2-7	-	-	TGTGCCAGCAGTTTTGTGTCTAGTCAGTACGAGCAGTACTTC	CASSFVSSQYEQYF
TRBV19	TRBJ2-3	-	TRBD2	TGTGCCAGTAGTATGGGGGGGATGGGTGGAGATACGCAGTATTTT	CASSMGGMGGDTQYF
TRBV18	TRBJ2-1	once	TRBD1	TGTGCCAGCTCACCACCGTCGACAGGGGCCACGGGTGAGCAGTTCTTC	CASSPPSTGATGEQFF
TRBV5-4	TRBJ1-6	-	-	TGTGCCAGCAGCCAAGAGGCCGATTCACCCCTCCACTTT	CASSQEADSPLHF
TRBV5-6	TRBJ2-2	-	TRBD1	TGTGCCAGCAGCTTTGACAGGGTGAACACCGGGGAGCTGTTTTTT	CASSFDRVNTGELFF
TRBV7-9	TRBJ2-1	-	TRBD2	TGTGCCAGCAGCGACGGGACTAGCGGGGCGTGGAATGAGCAGTTCTTC	CASSDGTSGAWNEQFF
TRBV7-2	TRBJ2-7	-	-	TGTGCCAGCAGCCCGAGGGGACAAAAAAACTACGAGCAGTACTTC	CASSPRGQKNYEQYF
TRBV5-5	TRBJ1-1	-	-	TGTGCCAGCAGCTTGGACGGTGACACTGAAGCTTTCTTT	CASSLDGDTEAFF
TRBV28	TRBJ1-5	-	-	TGTGCCAGCAGTTTCAAACAGCCCCAGCATTTT	CASSFKQPQHF
TRBV5-5	TRBJ2-1	-	-	TGTGCCAGCAGCTTGGAGGACTTCGGTGAGCAGTTCTTC	CASSLEDFGEQFF
TRBV4-2	TRBJ2-1	-	TRBD1	TGTGCCAGCAGCCAAGGGGACAGGGACCACAATGAGCAGTTCTTC	CASSQGDRDHNEQFF
TRBV21-1	TRBJ2-3	-	-	TGTGCCAGCAGCACTCATTATCGGGGAGGGCGTGTCACAGATACGCAGTATTTT	CASSTHYRGGRVTDTQYF
TRBV14	TRBJ1-2	-	-	TGTGCCGGGAGAGGAGTATGGTATGGCTACACCTTC	CAGRGVWYGYTF
TRBV27	TRBJ2-1	-	-	TGTGCCAGCAGTTTATATCTCGGGACACCGCAGTTCTTC	CASSLYLGTPQFF
TRBV12-2	TRBJ1-1	-	-	TGTGCAAGTCGCTTACCTCCCGGCGGAGGCCTTACTGAGACTGAAGCTTTCTTT	CASRLPPGGGLTETEAFF
TRBV18	TRBJ1-2	once	-	TGTGCCAGCTCACCAGACAGCTACTATGGCTACACCTTC	CASSPDSYYGYTF
TRBV6-5	TRBJ2-5	-	-	TGTGCCAGCAGTTGGGCCAAGGAGACCCAGTACTTC	CASSWAKETQYF
TRBV6-5	TRBJ1-5	-	-	TGTGCCAGCAGGGCCGGACAAGGGGGGCCCCAGCATTTT	CASRAGQGGPQHF
TRBV3-1/TRBV3-2	TRBJ1-6	-	-	TGTGCCAGCAGCCAAGATGCGGTAACGCCCCTCCACTTT	CASSQDAVTPLHF
TRBV3-1/TRBV3-2	TRBJ1-2	-	-	TGTGCCAGCAGCCACTCGAGTGGCTACACCTTC	CASSHSSGYTF
TRBV30	TRBJ1-6	-	TRBD1	TGTGCCTGGAGGACAGGGGGAAATTCACCCCTCCACTTT	CAWRTGGNSPLHF
TRBV5-1	TRBJ2-2	-	TRBD1	TGCGCCAGCAACACAGGGGGCTCGGGCACCGGGGAGCTGTTTTTT	CASNTGGSGTGELFF
TRBV28	TRBJ1-1	-	TRBD1	TGTGCCACCCGGAAACAGGGGGCTTCGGGCACTGAAGCTTTCTTT	CATRKQGASGTEAFF
TRBV5-1	TRBJ1-2	once	-	TGCGCCAGCAGCTTGGACACCCTTGGCTACACCTTC	CASSLDTLGYTF
TRBV5-6	TRBJ1-5	-	-	TGTGCCAGCAGCGATTGGGACAACAATCAGCCCCAGCATTTT	CASSDWDNNQPQHF
TRBV27	TRBJ2-5	-	TRBD2	TGTGCCAGCAGTCCCTACCGGACTAGCGGGGGTGAGACCCAGTACTTC	CASSPYRTSGGETQYF
TRBV14	TRBJ1-2	-	-	TGTGCCAGCAGCCAAGATCGGAGGGGTCGTCGTGGCTACACCTTC	CASSQDRRGRRGYTF
TRBV7-2	TRBJ2-2	-	TRBD2	TGTGCCAGCAGCTTAATTGCGGGGGGTCTTTCCGGGGAGCTGTTTTTT	CASSLIAGGLSGELFF
TRBV15	TRBJ1-1	-	-	TGTGCCACCGAAAGACAGGATATGAACACTGAAGCTTTCTTT	CATERQDMNTEAFF
TRBV29-1	TRBJ2-7	-	TRBD1	TGCAGCGTGGGACAGGGGTTTCGGGAGCAGTACTTC	CSVGQGFREQYF
TRBV5-1	TRBJ2-7	few	TRBD1	TGCGCCAGCAGCTCCGGGACAGGGGGCTACGAGCAGTACTTC	CASSSGTGGYEQYF
TRBV5-1	TRBJ1-1	-	TRBD1	TGCGCCAGCAGCCCGGGACAGGGTGGCACTGAAGCTTTCTTT	CASSPGQGGTEAFF
TRBV28	TRBJ1-1	-	TRBD1	TGTGCCAGCAGCCGAACAGGGGGAAGCATGAACACTGAAGCTTTCTTT	CASSRTGGSMNTEAFF
TRBV5-4	TRBJ2-7	-	TRBD1	TGTGCCAGCAGCCTGTACGGGACAGACTACGAGCAGTACTTC	CASSLYGTDYEQYF
TRBV5-8	TRBJ1-2	-	-	TGTGCCAGCAGCCCCCTGGGAGAAGGGGACTACTATGGCTACACCTTC	CASSPLGEGDYYGYTF
TRBV28	TRBJ1-2	-	-	TGTGCCAGCAGTCTCCGCCCCAGGGGCTATGGCTACACCTTC	CASSLRPRGYGYTF
TRBV19	TRBJ1-6	-	TRBD1	TGTGCCAGTAGTACAGGGACAGGGGGAACTTCACCCCTCCACTTT	CASSTGTGGTSPLHF
TRBV4-2	TRBJ2-2	-	TRBD2	TGTGCCAGCAGCCTTCACCCACTAGCGGGGACTAACACCGGGGAGCTGTTTTTT	CASSLHPLAGTNTGELFF